Shown below are 29 T cell receptor beta chains from a single sample sequenced in a study of cytomegalovirus exposure and HLA in healthy donors. PCR employed 60 Vbeta and 13 Jbeta primers. Assay: immunoSEQ multiplex PCR; the TCRdb copy retains only in-frame clones and omits some. The sample includes 94,000 or so clones, just over 70% of them seen just once. Sequencing used PBMCs. These receptors were taken from a man aged 60 to 75 in good health and CMV-seronegative.

CDR3 nucleotides: TGTGCCAGCAGCTTGGCAGGGGGCGCGTATGAAAAACTGTTTTTT. It codes for CASSLAGGAYEKLFF. The gene calls are TRBV5-4 and TRBJ1-4, with TRBD1 matching 8 bases. J lost 6 bases, V lost 0 bases, and 4 bases had no gene match. The CDR3 runs to 15 residues. CDR1 and CDR2 (germline): SGHNT, YYREEE (reference sequence).

This clone was recorded at least ten times. The V call is TRBV6-5, the J call TRBJ2-7; D remains unclear. CDR3 length: 13 amino acids. Trimming took 6 bases from V and 6 from J, leaving 15 bases between them. Germline CDR1 MNHEY, CDR2 SVGAGI. The CDR3 spells CASRQDGDREQYF. Written as DNA, the CDR3 is TGTGCCAGCAGACAAGACGGAGACCGCGAGCAGTACTTC.

The V and J genes are TRBV15 and TRBJ1-1, with D tentatively TRBD1 (6 bases). Trimming stripped 6 bases from V and 0 bases from J, with 14 bases between. Germline CDR1 and CDR2: LNHNV and YYDKDF (reference sequence). CDR3 size: 15 residues. The CDR3 nucleotides are TGTGCCACCAGTGGAGCGGACAGCTTGAACACTGAAGCTTTCTTT. Encoded protein: CATSGADSLNTEAFF. Variable domain in full (rest from reference TRBV15 and TRBJ1-1): DAMVIQNPRYQVTQFGKPVTLSCSQTLNHNVMYWYQQKSSQAPKLLFHYYDKDFNNEADTPDNFQSRRPNTSFCFLDIRSPGLGDTAMYLCATSGADSLNTEAFFGQGTRLTVV.

The genes are TRBV7-9 and TRBJ2-3; D uncertain. The CDR3 totals 17 residues. In germline, CDR1 is SEHNR, CDR2 FQNEAQ (reference sequence). V lost 3 bases, J lost 1 base, and 17 bases lay in between. CDR3 nucleotides: TGTGCCAGCAGCTTTACCCTCAGCGCCAAAGGCACAGATACGCAGTATTTT. Translating it yields CASSFTLSAKGTDTQYF.

The V call is TRBV28, the J call TRBJ2-2; TRBD1 aligns across 7 bases. The CDR3 has 14 amino acids. Germline CDR1 is MDHEN and CDR2 is SYDVKM. V lost 6 bases, J lost 5 bases, and 6 bases stayed unmatched. The DNA for the CDR3 is TGTGCCAGCAGAAACAGGGGTGAAACCGGGGAGCTGTTTTTT. It yields the protein CASRNRGETGELFF. Using reference TRBV28 and TRBJ2-2 for the parts outside the CDR3, the full variable domain is DVKVTQSSRYLVKRTGEKVFLECVQDMDHENMFWYRQDPGLGLRLIYFSYDVKMKEKGDIPEGYSVSREKKERFSLILESASTNQTSMYLCASRNRGETGELFFGEGSRLTVL.

The rearrangement uses TRBV27 and TRBJ2-7; maybe TRBD1 (8 bases). The CDR3 consists of 14 residues. Trimming removed 2 bases at V and 6 bases at J, with 14 bases between. CDR1 MNHEY and CDR2 SMNVEV come from the germline V gene (reference sequence). CDR3 nucleotides: TGTGCCAGCAGTTTAGACAGGGGAGGGGGCGAGCAGTACTTC. Its translation is CASSLDRGGGEQYF.

The chain is built from TRBV7-2 and TRBJ1-2, with TRBD1 as a possible D gene (6 bases). From germline, CDR1 is SGHTA and CDR2 FQGNSA. CDR3 length equals 15 residues. Trimming took off 4 bases at V and 6 bases at J, with 18 bases between the two ends. CDR3 DNA: TGTGCCAGCAGCTCCCCGGGGGGGGCGCGGGATGGCTACACCTTC. Its protein is CASSSPGGARDGYTF.

J is TRBJ2-7 and V is TRBV6-5; TRBD1 matches at 12 bases. The junction had 6 bases not matched to a gene; V was cut back by 5 bases and J by 4 bases. In germline, CDR1 is MNHEY, CDR2 SVGAGI. The CDR3 is 15 amino acids. CDR3 bases: TGTGCCAGCAGTACTACGGGACAGGGGGCGTACGAGCAGTACTTC. Its translation is CASSTTGQGAYEQYF.

This rearrangement joins TRBV6-1 to TRBJ2-4; TRBD2 is a possible D gene (6 bases). Germline-derived CDR1 and CDR2 are MNHNS and SASEGT. Between the trimmed V and J ends, which lost 0 bases and 8 bases, there was a span of 8 bases. The length of the CDR3 is 13 residues. The CDR3 loop reads CASSEAPGDIQYF. CDR3 coding DNA: TGTGCCAGCAGTGAAGCCCCGGGGGACATTCAGTACTTC.

This clone occurred once. This chain joins TRBV19 and TRBJ2-1; 10 bases align to TRBD2. Per germline, CDR1 LNHDA and CDR2 SQIVND (reference sequence). V lost 6 bases and J lost 9; bases outside the gene matches: 11. CDR3 length: 15 amino acids. CDR3 region: CASRGSGGPGGEQFF. The CDR3 bases are TGTGCCAGTAGGGGTAGCGGGGGGCCAGGGGGTGAGCAGTTCTTC.

This clone was picked up one time. The V and J genes are TRBV18 and TRBJ2-7, with 8 bases matching TRBD1. Germline CDR1 KGHSH, CDR2 LQKENI. Unmatched junction bases numbered 3, after V lost 3 bases and J lost 5 bases. This CDR3 spans 13 amino acids. The CDR3 DNA reads as TGTGCCAGCTCACCCCCGGACAGGGACGAGCAGTACTTC. It codes for CASSPPDRDEQYF.

This clone was detected only a few times. This chain links TRBV9 with TRBJ2-1; 11 bases agree with TRBD2. From germline, CDR1 is SGDLS and CDR2 YYNGEE. The CDR3 totals 16 residues. V gave up 4 bases and J gave up 8 bases; unmatched junction bases: 11. The CDR3 loop reads CASSPRVAGGRDEQFF. CDR3 sequence (DNA): TGTGCCAGCAGCCCCCGCGTAGCGGGGGGGCGGGATGAGCAGTTCTTC.

This clone was seen a handful of times. The V and J genes are TRBV2 and TRBJ1-4, with 9 bases identical to TRBD1. V lost 2 bases and J lost 8; bases outside the gene matches: 9. Per the germline V gene, CDR1 is SNHLY and CDR2 is FYNNEI. The CDR3 is 16 residues long. This chain's CDR3 is CASSESLGQGREKLFF. The CDR3 DNA follows: TGTGCCAGCAGTGAAAGTTTGGGACAGGGAAGGGAAAAACTGTTTTTT.

This clone was picked up one time. The V gene is TRBV29-1, the J gene TRBJ2-7; no reliable D call. This CDR3 contains 14 residues. V dropped 5 bases and J dropped 0 bases, with 14 bases sitting between them. CDR1 is SQVTM and CDR2 is ANQGSEA in the germline V gene. The CDR3 coding sequence is TGCAGCGTTTCCTTCGCCATCAGCTCCTACGAGCAGTACTTC. The encoded protein is CSVSFAISSYEQYF.

The chain carries TRBV7-2 and TRBJ2-5; 7 nucleotides align to TRBD1. This CDR3 is built from 15 residues. After removal of 7 bases from V and 2 bases from J, the junction contained 10 bases not matched to a gene. Germline assignment: CDR1 SGHTA and CDR2 FQGNSA. In nucleotides, the CDR3 is TGTGCCAGCATTACCCTCGGGACAGCTCAAGAGACCCAGTACTTC. It translates to CASITLGTAQETQYF.

The V gene is TRBV6-5, the J gene TRBJ2-7; 10 nucleotides line up with TRBD1. Trimming took 2 bases from V and 1 from J; bases not matched to a gene: 2. The CDR3 loop spans 15 amino acids. CDR1 and CDR2 (germline): MNHEY, SVGAGI. The CDR3 nucleotides are TGTGCCAGCAGTTACGGACAGGGGGATTCCTACGAGCAGTACTTC. It translates to CASSYGQGDSYEQYF.

The chain combines TRBV2 with TRBJ2-7, with TRBD1 identical over 9 bases. The CDR3 has 17 amino acids. Germline-derived CDR1 and CDR2 are SNHLY and FYNNEI. The trim removed 2 bases at V and 3 bases at J, leaving 11 bases unmatched. CDR3 sequence: CASSERTGTGNSYEQYF. CDR3 nucleotides: TGTGCCAGCAGTGAAAGGACGGGGACAGGGAACAGCTACGAGCAGTACTTC.

This clone has more than one count but fewer than ten. The V call is TRBV5-4, the J call TRBJ2-3, with 10 bases fitting TRBD2. The CDR3 consists of 15 residues. From germline, CDR1 is SGHNT and CDR2 YYREEE (reference sequence). CDR3 nucleotides: TGTGCAATAGCGGGAGGCCTCCTGGCGGCGGATACGCAGTATTTT. Its translation is CAIAGGLLAADTQYF.

This sequence joins TRBV16 and TRBJ2-7; 8 nucleotides agree with TRBD2. Germline CDR1 reads KGHSY; CDR2 reads FQNENV. The junction had 3 bases not matched to a gene; V was cut back by 3 bases and J by 2 bases. The CDR3 totals 14 residues. CDR3 in DNA: TGTGCCAGCAGCCAGGGACTAGGGACCTACGAGCAGTACTTC. Its translation: CASSQGLGTYEQYF.

This sequence joins TRBV9 and TRBJ2-3; D not resolved. V lost 0 bases and J 2 bases, leaving 7 bases between the germline ends. The CDR3 spans 14 residues. Germline V gene sequence: CDR1 SGDLS, CDR2 YYNGEE. The CDR3 DNA is TGTGCCAGCAGCGTAGCACCAGACACAGATACGCAGTATTTT. Translation: CASSVAPDTDTQYF.

The chain links TRBV10-1 to TRBJ2-1; no firm D call. The ends were cut back, 7 bases at V and 8 bases at J, with 18 bases in the middle. Germline CDR1 reads WNHNN; CDR2 reads SYGVQD (reference sequence). This CDR3 has 14 residues. The CDR3 bases are TGCGCCAGCACCCCAGCTAGAGCGTCCGATGAGCAGTTCTTC. Translated, it gives CASTPARASDEQFF.

This clone was counted only a few times. The genes are TRBV5-1 and TRBJ2-1, with D perhaps matching TRBD1 (6 bases). Trimming cost V 3 bases and J 2 bases, with 9 bases left between them. The germline CDR1 and CDR2 sequences are SGHRS and YFSETQ. This CDR3 spans 14 amino acids. DNA of the CDR3: TGCGCCAGCAGCTCCGGGACAACCTACAATGAGCAGTTCTTC. Its protein is CASSSGTTYNEQFF.

The J gene is TRBJ2-1, the V gene TRBV18, with D tentatively TRBD2 (5 bases). Trimming took 3 bases from V and 6 from J, leaving 12 bases between them. CDR1 is KGHSH and CDR2 is LQKENI in the germline V gene. The CDR3 runs 14 residues. Written as DNA, the CDR3 is TGTGCCAGCTCACCGAACACGAGGGCCAATGAGCAGTTCTTC. It translates to CASSPNTRANEQFF.

This chain uses TRBV11-2 with TRBJ2-3; D is perhaps TRBD1 (6 bases). Germline V gene lookup returns CDR1 SGHAT and CDR2 FQNNGV. Trimming took off 5 bases at V and 2 bases at J, with 17 bases between the two ends. This CDR3 comprises 16 residues. In nucleotides, the CDR3 is TGTGCCAGCAGCAAAACCGGACAGCCATTCACAGATACGCAGTATTTT. This gives the protein CASSKTGQPFTDTQYF.

The chain has TRBV6-5 and TRBJ2-5; 9 nucleotides align to TRBD2. The CDR3 extends over 13 amino acids. From germline, CDR1 is MNHEY and CDR2 SVGAGI. The V and J ends lost 8 bases and 2 bases, in that order; junction bases with no gene match: 3. The CDR3 sequence is CASGSGGQETQYF. The CDR3, as DNA: TGTGCCAGCGGTAGCGGGGGACAAGAGACCCAGTACTTC.

Of note for this clone: At one boundary the junction diverges from the germline segment, which might be a read error. V is TRBV6-1 and J is TRBJ2-1; TRBD1 matches at 9 bases. Germline V CDR1 and CDR2: MNHNS, SASEGT. The CDR3 contains 13 residues. The CDR3 reads CASSEAGTGLTLF. The DNA of the CDR3 is TGTGCCAGCAGTGAAGCCGGGACAGGGTTGACCCTCTTC.

This chain uses TRBV5-1 with TRBJ2-7; no firm D call. The ends were cut back, 4 bases at V and 5 bases at J, with 16 bases in the middle. CDR3 length: 14 amino acids. Per germline, CDR1 SGHRS and CDR2 YFSETQ. The CDR3 coding sequence is TGCGCCAGCAGCCCCCAGCAGGCTGTAGACGAGCAGTACTTC. This gives the protein CASSPQQAVDEQYF.

This clone was found once. This chain connects TRBV11-3 to TRBJ2-2; TRBD1 agrees at 7 bases. The CDR3 is 15 residues long. Germline assignment: CDR1 SGHNT and CDR2 YENEEA. Trimming removed 4 bases from V and 5 bases from J; junction bases left unmatched: 7. CDR3 amino acids: CASSSRQGSTGELFF. Written as DNA, the CDR3 is TGTGCCAGCAGCTCTAGACAGGGTTCAACCGGGGAGCTGTTTTTT.

This chain links TRBV5-1 with TRBJ2-2, with D possibly being TRBD1 (6 bases). Trimming shortened V by 5 bases and J by 0 bases, and 17 bases separated the two germline ends. Germline V gene lookup returns CDR1 SGHRS and CDR2 YFSETQ. The CDR3 is made up of 17 amino acids. CDR3 loop: CASSIEGVPPNTGELFF. The CDR3 coding sequence is TGCGCCAGCAGTATTGAGGGGGTGCCTCCGAACACCGGGGAGCTGTTTTTT. Full variable domain (outside the CDR3, taken from reference TRBV5-1 and TRBJ2-2): KAGVTQTPRYLIKTRGQQVTLSCSPISGHRSVSWYQQTPGQGLQFLFEYFSETQRNKGNFPGRFSGRQFSNSRSEMNVSTLELGDSALYLCASSIEGVPPNTGELFFGEGSRLTVL.